This TCR beta chain was recovered during a study of OX40 agonist ivuxolimab in advanced cancers. General notes on the study: Ivuxolimab, which targeted the costimulatory receptor OX40 (CD134), was an agonistic, fully human IgG2 monoclonal antibody. Patients were allowed to have had prior anti-PD-1, anti-PD-L1 or anti-CTLA-4 therapy, and approximately 39% of the dose-escalation patients had been treated with checkpoint inhibitors. The monotherapy dose-escalation portion (N ≈ 52 patients) of the phase I ivuxolimab trial is reported in the paper. Partial responses were achieved by three dose-escalation patients, of whom one had hepatocellular carcinoma and two had cutaneous melanoma. Intravenous ivuxolimab was administered to patients every 2 weeks at six dose levels: 0.01, 0.1, 0.3, 1.5, 3 and 10 mg/kg. The point of sequencing TCRbeta in the periphery was to test whether ivuxolimab changed TCR sequence diversity and drove clonal T-cell expansion. In the dose-escalation cohort, nearly 85% of patients were male, and the mean age was around 65 years with a range of roughly 23 to 79. Among the roughly 52 dose-escalation patients, about 20 had hepatocellular carcinoma, approximately 15 melanoma, 9 renal cell carcinoma and 9 head and neck cancer.

After removal of 0 bases from V and 5 bases from J, the junction retains 12 bases not matched to a gene. The CDR3 starts with the cysteine, ends with the phenylalanine, and has 17 residues. The kept DNA is CDR3 alone, 51 bases in frame from the first base. CDR1 LNHDA and CDR2 SQIVND were looked up in the germline V gene (reference sequence). Genomic DNA was extracted from sorted cells for sequencing of the TCRbeta CDR3 region. TCRbeta CDR3 regions were sequenced using the immunoSEQ Assay. TCRdb mirrors the immuneACCESS table, restricted to in-frame sequences. Some clones are absent from its copies; in checked studies, under half trace to an unresolved V gene, and the reason for the others is unknown. The sample profile shows approximately 76,000 clones; over 85% of them were found once. Roughly 9.6% of the sample belongs to the ten largest clones. The trial excluded patients who had a history of autoimmune disease or were on systemic immunosuppression. Peripheral blood for TCR sequencing was collected from all dose cohorts at baseline, on cycle 4 day 1, and on cycle 7 day 1. Samples were obtained from an open-label, multicenter, first-in-human phase I dose-escalation trial of ivuxolimab. Adults with locally advanced or metastatic melanoma, renal cell, hepatocellular, or head and neck squamous cell carcinoma were enrolled in the trial. CD4+ and CD8+ T cells were sorted separately from peripheral blood before TCR sequencing.

About this clone: It lacks a known antigen. Base qualities were left out, and no much larger clone turns up one base away.

Findings and caveats that apply to the study as a whole: Low levels of normalized T-cell clonal expansion were also seen in some nonresponding patients. After ivuxolimab, more expanded clones were found on average in CD8+ T cells than in CD4+ T cells. In partial responders in the 0.1-3.0 mg/kg groups, normalized peripheral clonal expansion was found to be among the lowest, especially among CD8+ T cells. At doses from 0.1 to 3.0 mg/kg, clonal expansion was seen in both CD4+ and CD8+ blood T cells between baseline and week 6. Antigen specificity was not determined for the clonally expanded peripheral T cells.

This TCR came from an adult with an advanced solid tumor such as melanoma, head and neck, liver or kidney cancer. The rearrangement combines TRBV19 with TRBJ1-1; 7 middle bases align to TRBD1. Here the sequenced sample was CD4+ or CD8+ T cells sorted from blood, taken in a trial of the OX40 agonist ivuxolimab. The CDR3 has the sequence CASSIDPQGEPGTEAFF. The DNA is as follows: TGTGCCAGTAGTATAGATCCCCAGGGGGAACCCGGTACTGAAGCTTTCTTT.